Following are 13 T cell receptor beta chains from one sample sequenced in a study. The sorted Tregs were CD4+CD25+CD127-/low cells. TCRdb fed the 5' RACE reads into MiXCR, producing one record per CDR3 protein. The sample has around 10,000 distinct CDR3 sequences; about a quarter are singletons. Specimen: Tregs sorted from a lymph node. The receptors here all came from a female donor with breast cancer.

This clonotype was observed a few times. One end of the junction does not line up with germline, which may come from a read error. The CDR3 bases are TGCGCCAGCAGTTACTTGGGGGATGAGCAGTTCTTC. This translates into CASSYLGDEQFF. The V gene is TRBV6-6, the J gene TRBJ2-1, with D perhaps assigned TRBD1 or TRBD2 (5 bases each). The CDR3 consists of 12 residues. Germline assignment: CDR1 MNHNY and CDR2 SVGAGI (reference sequence).

Many counts were recorded for this clonotype. V gene TRBV5-1 combines with J gene TRBJ1-1; D is undetermined. From germline, CDR1 is SGHRS and CDR2 YFSETQ. The CDR3 consists of 13 residues. Trimming took off 4 bases at V and 3 bases at J, with 10 bases between the two ends. This chain's CDR3 is CASSGGSDTEAFF. The CDR3 DNA is TGCGCCAGCAGCGGAGGGAGTGACACTGAAGCTTTCTTT. Complete variable domain (other parts from reference TRBV5-1 and TRBJ1-1): KAGVTQTPRYLIKTRGQQVTLSCSPISGHRSVSWYQQTPGQGLQFLFEYFSETQRNKGNFPGRFSGRQFSNSRSEMNVSTLELGDSALYLCASSGGSDTEAFFGQGTRLTVV.

This clonotype was seen many times. V is TRBV7-8 and J is TRBJ2-7; D remains ambiguous. CDR3 size: 14 residues. Germline CDR1 reads SGHVS; CDR2 reads FQNEAQ. V lost 4 bases to trimming and J lost 2 bases, with 12 bases between them. Here the CDR3 DNA reads TGTGCCAGCAGCTACGACGTAAGCCCCTACGAGCAGTACTTC. It yields the protein CASSYDVSPYEQYF.

V is TRBV6-5 and J is TRBJ1-1; TRBD1 is a possible D gene (5 bases). The V and J ends lost 6 bases and 4 bases respectively, with 15 bases between them. The germline CDR1 and CDR2 sequences are MNHEY and SVGAGI. The CDR3 contains 14 residues. CDR3 residues: CASRTGDRTTEAFF. CDR3 DNA: TGTGCCAGCAGAACCGGGGACCGAACCACTGAAGCTTTCTTT.

Judged by abundance, this clonotype is medium-sized. The chain recombines TRBV6-1 with TRBJ1-5; TRBD1 is a possible D gene (5 bases). Between the trimmed V and J ends, which lost 6 bases and 1 base, there was a span of 13 bases. Per the germline V gene, CDR1 is MNHNS and CDR2 is SASEGT. The length of the CDR3 is 15 residues. The CDR3 is CASRAGTVSNQPQHF. The CDR3 DNA reads as TGTGCCAGCAGAGCCGGGACGGTGAGCAATCAGCCCCAGCATTTT.

This clonotype has ten or more counts. The J gene is TRBJ1-2, the V gene TRBV6-1; TRBD1 aligns across 8 bases. V trimming: 6 bases; J trimming: 8 bases; junction bases outside the gene matches: 14. The CDR3 length is 15 residues. Looked up from germline, CDR1 is MNHNS and CDR2 is SASEGT. The CDR3 loop reads CASSHEVDRAGGYTF. The CDR3 coding sequence is TGTGCCAGCAGCCATGAGGTGGACAGGGCGGGCGGCTACACCTTC.

This clonotype was counted ten times or more. This sequence joins TRBV15 and TRBJ2-5, with TRBD2 matching over 9 bases. With V trimmed by 3 bases and J by 4 bases, 3 bases remained unmatched. The CDR3 length is 14 residues. The germline gives CDR1 LNHNV, CDR2 YYDKDF (reference sequence). The CDR3 bases are TGTGCCACCAGCAGTAAACTAGCGGGAGAGACCCAGTACTTC. It is translated as CATSSKLAGETQYF.

This clonotype was seen a few times. This clone may be a read error of a much larger clone one base away. The rearrangement joins TRBV12-3 or TRBV12-4 to TRBJ1-4, with D uncertain. This CDR3 has 13 amino acids. CDR3 region: CASSFHANEELFF. In DNA, the CDR3 is TGTGCCAGCAGTTTTCATGCTAATGAAGAACTGTTTTTT.

This clonotype has at least ten counts. The V and J genes are TRBV5-5 and TRBJ1-1, with a weak D call TRBD1 (5 bases). The CDR3 covers 14 residues. Trimming shortened V by 3 bases and J by 0 bases, and 9 bases separated the two germline ends. Germline V gives CDR1 SGHKS, CDR2 YYEKEE (reference sequence). The CDR3 protein is CASSSGVMNTEAFF. CDR3 coding DNA: TGTGCCAGCAGCTCGGGGGTCATGAACACTGAAGCTTTCTTT.

By proportion, this clonotype is medium-sized (0.01 to 0.1%). The chain employs TRBV5-1 and TRBJ2-5; D unresolved. This CDR3 region has 15 residues. Germline CDR1 and CDR2: SGHRS and YFSETQ. V lost 2 bases, J lost 2 bases, and 13 bases lay in between. This CDR3 is CASSFLQTPQETQYF. DNA for the CDR3: TGCGCCAGCAGCTTTCTTCAGACACCACAAGAGACCCAGTACTTC.

The rearrangement joins TRBV4-1 to TRBJ2-7; D unclear. The V end was cut by 0 bases, the J end by 2 bases, with 8 bases between. The germline gives CDR1 MGHRA, CDR2 YSYEKL. CDR3 length: 14 amino acids. CDR3 bases: TGCGCCAGCAGCCAAGAGCTAGTAGCCTACGAGCAGTACTTC. Translating it yields CASSQELVAYEQYF.

This clonotype is medium-sized within its sample. V gene TRBV6-5 combines with J gene TRBJ2-7; 9 bases align to TRBD1. V was pared by 3 bases and J by 4 bases, with 4 bases of the junction left unmatched. Germline-derived CDR1 and CDR2 are MNHEY and SVGAGI. The CDR3 consists of 14 residues. In DNA, the CDR3 is TGTGCCAGCAGTTATGACAGGGGGGAATACGAGCAGTACTTC. Amino acids: CASSYDRGEYEQYF.

This clonotype was seen a handful of times. The CDR3 nucleotides are TGTGCCAGCAGATACACCGGGGACGTCTACAATGAGCAGTTCTTC. It specifies CASRYTGDVYNEQFF. The chain uses TRBV11-2 and TRBJ2-1; perhaps D is TRBD1 or TRBD2 (5 bases each). Between the trimmed V and J ends, which lost 6 bases and 3 bases, there was a span of 15 bases. From germline, CDR1 is SGHAT and CDR2 FQNNGV. The CDR3 contains 15 residues.